This is a list of T cell receptor beta chains from one sample in a study of cytotoxic CD8 clonotypes in ibrutinib-treated CLL. Using immunoSEQ multiplex PCR, the repertoire was profiled, and TCRdb retains in-frame clones only, with some absent. The sample holds approximately 74,000 clones, more than 75% seen once. The material sequenced was PBMCs, taken at disease progression, from a patient treated with ibrutinib. The receptors shown here come from a human donor with chronic lymphocytic leukemia. CDR3s include the opening cysteine and the closing phenylalanine or tryptophan. D genes are given only for firm matches. Clone size is shown for a subset of rows, as once, few, many or a class of expanded clone.

>TRBJ1-1|.|.|TRBV5-1
TGCGCCAGCAGCTTGGCGGGCTACTCTGAAGCTTTCTTT
CASSLAGYSEAFF
>TRBJ2-4|.|.|TRBV29-1
TGCAGCTATTATCAGGGGAACATTCAGTACTTC
CSYYQGNIQYF
>TRBJ1-1|.|.|TRBV5-4
TGTGCCAGCAGCTTGGCGGACGGGAGAGGAACTGAAGCTTTCTTT
CASSLADGRGTEAFF
>TRBJ1-1|.|.|TRBV10-3
TGTGCCATCAGTGAGGGGGAGGGGCTCACTGAAGCTTTCTTT
CAISEGEGLTEAFF
>TRBJ2-1|.|.|TRBV4-1
TGCGCCAGCAGCCAAGAAGGGACACCCGCAAATGAGCAGTTCTTC
CASSQEGTPANEQFF
>TRBJ1-1|.|TRBD1|TRBV5-1
TGCGCCAGCAGCGGACAGGGGGGAAGCACTGAAGCTTTCTTT
CASSGQGGSTEAFF
>TRBJ1-5|few|.|TRBV19
TGTGCCAGTAGTTTCTTCTATGAAGGTTACGGTCAGCCCCAGCATTTT
CASSFFYEGYGQPQHF
>TRBJ2-1|.|.|TRBV6-1
TGTGCCAGCAGTGATGGTCTCTGGCCCTTAACTGTAAATGAGCAGTTCTTC
CASSDGLWPLTVNEQFF
>TRBJ1-2|.|.|TRBV7-8
TGTGCCAGCAGTCCGGACAGAAACTATGGCTACACCTTC
CASSPDRNYGYTF
>TRBJ1-5|.|.|TRBV6-6
TGTGCCAGCAGTTACTCGAGGGCAGGGAATCAGCCCCAGCATTTT
CASSYSRAGNQPQHF
>TRBJ1-4|.|TRBD1|TRBV27
TGTGCCAGCAGTACCCTCACAGGGGCACGCTACCAAAAACTGTTTTTT
CASSTLTGARYQKLFF
>TRBJ2-7|.|.|TRBV12-5
TGTGCTAGTGGTTATGACAGTTACGAGCAGTACTTC
CASGYDSYEQYF
>TRBJ2-5|few|TRBD1|TRBV11-2
TGTGCCAGCAGCACCGGGACAGGGGGCCCGGAGACCCAGTACTTC
CASSTGTGGPETQYF
>TRBJ2-7|.|TRBD2|TRBV9
TGTGCCAGCAGCGTAGGGGCTAGCGGGGGTCACGAGCAGTACTTC
CASSVGASGGHEQYF
>TRBJ2-3|.|.|TRBV6-4
TGTGCCAGCAGTGACCGGGCGGAAGATACGCAGTATTTT
CASSDRAEDTQYF
>TRBJ1-5|once|TRBD1|TRBV19
TGTGCCAGTAACCCTTGGGACAGGGGCAATCAGCCCCAGCATTTT
CASNPWDRGNQPQHF
>TRBJ1-2|.|.|TRBV28
TGTGCCAGCAGTCCCGGGCCAGGCCATAACTATGGCTACACCTTC
CASSPGPGHNYGYTF
>TRBJ2-6|.|.|TRBV4-2
TGTGCCAGCAGCCAAGCACAAGGGGCTGGGGCCAACGTCCTGACTTTC
CASSQAQGAGANVLTF
>TRBJ2-6|.|.|TRBV5-1
TGCGCCAGCAGCTTGGTTTTCTCTGGGGCCAACGTCCTGACTTTC
CASSLVFSGANVLTF
>TRBJ2-3|once|TRBD2|TRBV9
TGTGCCAGCAGCACAGCGGGGTACGCAGATACGCAGTATTTT
CASSTAGYADTQYF
>TRBJ2-3|.|.|TRBV4-2
TGTGCCAGCAGCCAAGGAGCGTCACGGGGGGCTTCAAGGCGGTATTTT
CASSQGASRGASRRYF
>TRBJ1-1|once|TRBD1|TRBV19
TGTGCCAGATTAAATCCCGGGACAGATACTATTGGGTACACTGAAGCTTTCTTT
CARLNPGTDTIGYTEAFF
>TRBJ2-2|.|.|TRBV7-8
TGTGCCAGCAGCTTGACAGGGAACACCGGGGAGCTGTTTTTT
CASSLTGNTGELFF
>TRBJ1-1|.|.|TRBV6-1
TGTGCCACTTCAGGGGTCACTGAAGCTTTCTTT
CATSGVTEAFF
>TRBJ1-2|.|.|TRBV11-2
TGTGCCAGCAGCTTAACAGGGTATGGCTACACCTTC
CASSLTGYGYTF
>TRBJ2-7|.|TRBD1|TRBV28
TGTGCCAGCAGTTTATGGGGGGACAGCTCCTACGAGCAGTACTTC
CASSLWGDSSYEQYF
>TRBJ2-3|.|TRBD1|TRBV6-5
TGTGCCAGCAGTCCCGACAGGGTATCGCAGTATTTT
CASSPDRVSQYF
>TRBJ2-3|.|TRBD2|TRBV5-1
TGCGCCAGCAGCTTTAACCAGCGGGAGGGCACAGATACGCAGTATTTT
CASSFNQREGTDTQYF
>TRBJ1-5|once|.|TRBV7-3
TGTGCCAGCAGCTTAACCAGGGGACCCATACAGGGTGGGGGTCAGCCCCAGCATTTT
CASSLTRGPIQGGGQPQHF
>TRBJ1-1|.|.|TRBV29-1
TGCAGCGTTTACGCTCCGGGCACTGAAGCTTTCTTT
CSVYAPGTEAFF
>TRBJ1-1|.|.|TRBV7-9
TGTGCCAGCAGCCCAAGGGCGGGGCCGATGAACACTGAAGCTTTCTTT
CASSPRAGPMNTEAFF
>TRBJ1-1|.|.|TRBV5-1
TGCGCCAGCAGCTTGATGTGGGAGAACACTGAAGCTTTCTTT
CASSLMWENTEAFF
>TRBJ1-5|.|.|TRBV28
TGTGCCAGCAGTCATACAGGGTCCTACAATCAGCCCCAGCATTTT
CASSHTGSYNQPQHF
>TRBJ2-2|.|.|TRBV19
TGTGCCAGTACAGACGCGAACACCGGGGAGCTGTTTTTT
CASTDANTGELFF
>TRBJ2-3|.|TRBD2|TRBV10-2
TGCGCCAGCGGTCGGGGTAGCGGGGGCACAGATACGCAGTATTTT
CASGRGSGGTDTQYF
>TRBJ1-2|.|TRBD1|TRBV6-1
TGTGCCAGCAGACAGACAGGGGACTATGGCTACACCTTC
CASRQTGDYGYTF
>TRBJ2-5|.|.|TRBV5-4
TGTGCCAGCAGCTTGGCGATAGCGTTAGAGACCCAGTACTTC
CASSLAIALETQYF